The clone carrying this TCR beta chain was seen a few times. The antigen is not known. Trimming left V 1 base short and J 7 bases short, with 13 bases between. This CDR3 is 14 amino acids long. In germline, CDR1 is MNHNS, CDR2 SASEGT. Expressed TCRB transcripts were sequenced, since all the RNA that had been isolated was reverse transcribed. Naive, central memory and regulatory T cell samples yielded around 3.4 million reads on average. TCRdb's copy holds only in-frame clones and misses some; the assay was immunoSEQ multiplex PCR. The table includes 130,000 to 150,000 clones, less than 11% detected once. The data are from a study of beta chain features in type 1 diabetes. Broader study findings: The naive, central memory and Treg TCRB repertoires of patients appeared to be more similar to one another than those of healthy donors.

Every participating donor gave one draw, a heparinised blood sample averaging around 100 mL. The TCR was taken from a man younger than 30 in good health. The sample comprised naive CD4+ T cells from blood. This chain joins TRBV6-1 and TRBJ1-2, with a tentative D call TRBD1 (6 bases). CDR3 sequence reads: CASSEVSGEGGYTF. CDR3 nucleotides: TGTGCCAGCAGTGAAGTATCAGGGGAAGGTGGCTACACCTTC.